This T cell receptor beta chain was identified in a study of T cell changes during pregnancy in multiple sclerosis. This clone has only a few counts. Profiling relied on immunoSEQ multiplex PCR, and the TCRdb table lists in-frame clones only, not all of them. The sample contains 45,000 to 60,000 clones, around 90% of which appear only once. The germline gives CDR1 LGHNA, CDR2 YSLEER. This CDR3 is built from 15 residues. The V and J ends lost 1 base and 4 bases respectively, with 13 bases between them. This receptor was obtained from a female donor with multiple sclerosis, enrolled in a pregnancy study. The rearrangement joins TRBV4-3 to TRBJ1-2; D is ambiguous. The sequences come from peripheral blood, collected in the first trimester of pregnancy. CDR3 region: CASSQGEGEGYGYTF. Here the CDR3 DNA reads TGCGCCAGCAGCCAAGGGGAGGGCGAGGGCTATGGCTACACCTTC.